Below are 27 T cell receptor beta chains sequenced from a single sample in a study of immune evolution from preneoplasia to lung adenocarcinoma. Assay: immunoSEQ multiplex PCR; the TCRdb copy retains only in-frame clones and omits some. The data show about 9,800 clones, about four fifths seen once. The source material was FFPE lung adenocarcinoma in situ tissue. These receptors came from a person older than 75 with lung adenocarcinoma.

This rearrangement joins TRBV5-1 to TRBJ2-3, with a tentative D call TRBD1 (6 bases). Deletions cut 5 bases from V and 6 bases from J, with 10 bases between. The CDR3 totals 12 residues. Germline lookup yields CDR1 SGHRS and CDR2 YFSETQ. The CDR3 region has the DNA TGCGCCAGCAGGCTGGGGGCCGATACGCAGTATTTT. As protein: CASRLGADTQYF.

V usage is TRBV6-6 and J usage is TRBJ2-2; D is unclear. The V end was cut by 6 bases, the J end by 6 bases, with 5 bases between. CDR1 and CDR2 (germline): MNHNY, SVGAGI (reference sequence). The CDR3 has 11 amino acids. The CDR3 protein is CASSFSGELFF. CDR3 bases: TGTGCCAGCAGCTTTTCCGGGGAGCTGTTTTTT.

This clone has a handful of counts. The CDR3 sequence is CASSISGGADNEQFF. The CDR3 DNA follows: TGTGCCAGCAGTATTAGCGGGGGCGCCGACAATGAGCAGTTCTTC. This chain links TRBV28 with TRBJ2-1; TRBD2 matches 9 bases. The V gene's germline CDR1 is MDHEN and CDR2 SYDVKM. The CDR3 extends over 15 amino acids. V was clipped by 5 bases and J by 5 bases; unmatched bases: 7. Using reference TRBV28 and TRBJ2-1 for the parts outside the CDR3, the full variable domain is DVKVTQSSRYLVKRTGEKVFLECVQDMDHENMFWYRQDPGLGLRLIYFSYDVKMKEKGDIPEGYSVSREKKERFSLILESASTNQTSMYLCASSISGGADNEQFFGPGTRLTVL.

The chain carries TRBV5-8 and TRBJ1-6; perhaps TRBD1 as D (5 bases). V was shortened by 4 bases and J by 7 bases, with 9 bases between the two germline ends. The CDR3 loop spans 13 amino acids. Germline V gene lookup returns CDR1 SGHTS and CDR2 YDEGEE. The CDR3 DNA reads as TGTGCCAGCAGCACAAGACAGAATTCACCCCTCCACTTT. Translating it yields CASSTRQNSPLHF.

The CDR3 sequence: CASSAGVTNEKLFF. CDR3 nucleotide sequence: TGTGCCAGCAGCGCAGGGGTGACTAATGAAAAACTGTTTTTT. The V and J genes are TRBV9 and TRBJ1-4, with a tentative D call TRBD1 (6 bases). The germline V gene encodes CDR1 SGDLS and CDR2 YYNGEE. The CDR3 has 14 amino acids. V was shortened by 3 bases and J by 2 bases, with 8 bases between the two germline ends.

This chain links TRBV2 with TRBJ1-3; 8 bases are shared with TRBD1. The ends lost 7 bases at V and 7 bases at J; junction bases unmatched: 3. This CDR3 comprises 12 residues. Germline V lookup: CDR1 SNHLY, CDR2 FYNNEI. The CDR3 is CASMRTGNTIYF. Written as DNA, the CDR3 is TGTGCCAGCATGAGGACAGGGAACACCATATATTTT.

The gene calls are TRBV28 and TRBJ2-5, with D tentatively TRBD1 (6 bases). Germline-derived CDR1 and CDR2 are MDHEN and SYDVKM. This CDR3 comprises 14 residues. The V end lost 6 bases, the J end lost 4 bases, and 15 bases lay between the germline ends. DNA of the CDR3: TGTGCCAGCAGCGTCCGCAGGGGCAGAGAGACCCAGTACTTC. The encoded protein is CASSVRRGRETQYF.

The rearrangement uses TRBV20-1 and TRBJ2-3; D is possibly TRBD1 (6 bases). Germline-derived CDR1 and CDR2 are DFQATT and SNEGSKA (reference sequence). This CDR3 spans 11 amino acids. The CDR3 here is CTAGDTDTQYF. The CDR3 DNA follows: TGCACAGCAGGGGACACAGATACGCAGTATTTT.

This chain connects TRBV28 to TRBJ1-2; D uncertain. This CDR3 has 14 residues. Germline CDR1 reads MDHEN; CDR2 reads SYDVKM. The V gene lost 1 base and the J gene lost 6 bases, with 12 bases spanning the gap. The CDR3 region has the DNA TGTGCCAGCAGTTTATTAATCGGGGAAGATGGCTACACCTTC. It codes for CASSLLIGEDGYTF.

The CDR3 DNA reads TGTGCCAGCGGCCTCCTTGGGGAATATGGCTACACCTTC. Protein: CASGLLGEYGYTF. The V call is TRBV7-9, the J call TRBJ1-2, with D unresolved. Germline lookup yields CDR1 SEHNR and CDR2 FQNEAQ (reference sequence). V lost 8 bases, J lost 5 bases, and 15 bases lay in between. The CDR3 is 13 residues long. Drawing the rest from reference TRBV7-9 and TRBJ1-2, the complete variable domain is DTGVSQNPRHKITKRGQNVTFRCDPISEHNRLYWYRQTLGQGPEFLTYFQNEAQLEKSRLLSDRFSAERPKGSFSTLEIQRTEQGDSAMYLCASGLLGEYGYTFGSGTRLTVV.

The CDR3 DNA reads as TGTGCCAGCAGCCTAGGGACAGGGGACTACAATGAGCAGTTCTTC. Translated: CASSLGTGDYNEQFF. V usage is TRBV11-3 and J usage is TRBJ2-1; 10 bases are shared with TRBD1. This CDR3 is built from 15 residues. Germline V gene sequence: CDR1 SGHNT, CDR2 YENEEA. V shed 5 bases and J 3 bases; nucleotides not matched to a gene: 4.

Here the CDR3 reads CASSEYGGGRPDTQYF. DNA of the CDR3: TGTGCCAGCAGTGAATATGGCGGGGGGCGTCCAGATACGCAGTATTTT. This chain links TRBV25-1 with TRBJ2-3; 8 bases agree with TRBD2. This CDR3 has 16 residues. The V gene end was trimmed by 0 bases and the J gene end by 4 bases; junction bases not matched to a gene: 6. Germline-derived CDR1 and CDR2 are MGHDK and SYGVNS.

V is TRBV6-1 and J is TRBJ2-7; perhaps TRBD1 as D (6 bases). V dropped 3 bases and J dropped 3 bases, with 12 bases sitting between them. Germline assignment: CDR1 MNHNS and CDR2 SASEGT. CDR3 length equals 14 residues. CDR3 sequence: CASSDRGSFYEQYF. As DNA, the CDR3 is TGTGCCAGCAGTGACAGGGGCTCCTTCTACGAGCAGTACTTC.

The gene calls are TRBV15 and TRBJ1-2; the D is unclear. The germline V and J ends were trimmed by 5 bases and 3 bases, with 10 bases remaining between them. This CDR3 comprises 13 residues. Germline CDR1 LNHNV, CDR2 YYDKDF (reference sequence). The CDR3 coding sequence is TGTGCCACCAGCTATTTGGCGGACTATGGCTACACCTTC. This gives the protein CATSYLADYGYTF. The complete variable domain, with remaining parts taken from reference TRBV15 and TRBJ1-2, reads DAMVIQNPRYQVTQFGKPVTLSCSQTLNHNVMYWYQQKSSQAPKLLFHYYDKDFNNEADTPDNFQSRRPNTSFCFLDIRSPGLGDTAMYLCATSYLADYGYTFGSGTRLTVV.

The CDR3: CASSLRALTSGTDTQYF. The CDR3 nucleotides are TGTGCCAGCAGCTTAAGAGCTCTGACTAGCGGCACAGATACGCAGTATTTT. The rearrangement uses TRBV7-2 and TRBJ2-3; 8 positions match TRBD2. CDR1 and CDR2 (germline): SGHTA, FQGNSA. This CDR3 comprises 17 residues. With 2 bases clipped from V and 1 base from J, the junction kept 8 bases outside the gene matches.

The chain carries TRBV18 and TRBJ1-5; D gene ambiguous. From germline, CDR1 is KGHSH and CDR2 LQKENI. Trimming left V 2 bases short and J 4 bases short, with 6 bases between. This CDR3 has 13 amino acids. As DNA, the CDR3 is TGTGCCAGCTCACCAGGGATGAATCAGCCCCAGCATTTT. It encodes CASSPGMNQPQHF.

V gene TRBV6-6 combines with J gene TRBJ2-3; D tentatively reads TRBD1 or TRBD2 (5 bases each). Germline CDR1 reads MNHNY; CDR2 reads SVGAGI (reference sequence). V lost 2 bases to trimming and J lost 0 bases, with 12 bases between them. The CDR3 consists of 16 residues. In DNA, the CDR3 is TGTGCCAGCAGTTACATTGGGGGTTTTAGCACAGATACGCAGTATTTT. This sequence encodes CASSYIGGFSTDTQYF.

The V and J genes are TRBV6-5 and TRBJ1-1; no firm D call. The CDR3 loop spans 15 amino acids. Germline V gives CDR1 MNHEY, CDR2 SVGAGI. V was trimmed by 0 bases and J by 0 bases, leaving 8 bases between them. CDR3 protein: CASSYSAEMNTEAFF. DNA of the CDR3: TGTGCCAGCAGTTACTCCGCCGAGATGAACACTGAAGCTTTCTTT.

This chain joins TRBV7-2 and TRBJ2-7; 9 nucleotides match TRBD1. J gave up 1 base and V 5 bases, and 6 bases lay outside the gene matches. Per the germline V gene, CDR1 is SGHTA and CDR2 is FQGNSA. The CDR3 runs to 15 residues. DNA of the CDR3: TGTGCCAGCAGCCCAATACAGGGGGCGTCCTACGAGCAGTACTTC. Its protein is CASSPIQGASYEQYF. The full variable domain, in which reference TRBV7-2 and TRBJ2-7 provide the parts outside the CDR3, is GAGVSQSPSNKVTEKGKDVELRCDPISGHTALYWYRQSLGQGLEFLIYFQGNSAPDKSGLPSDRFSAERTGGSVSTLTIQRTQQEDSAVYLCASSPIQGASYEQYFGPGTRLTVT.

The chain combines TRBV7-2 with TRBJ1-1; D is ambiguous. CDR3 length: 13 residues. Germline CDR1 SGHTA, CDR2 FQGNSA. V was clipped by 5 bases and J by 4 bases, with 11 bases between them. This chain's CDR3 is CASSPKMGTEAFF. Written as DNA, the CDR3 is TGTGCCAGCAGCCCTAAGATGGGCACTGAAGCTTTCTTT.

The chain combines TRBV5-6 with TRBJ2-3, with TRBD1 matching 7 bases. The V gene end was trimmed by 2 bases and the J gene end by 1 base; junction bases not matched to a gene: 4. The CDR3 spans 15 residues. CDR1 and CDR2 from the germline V gene are SGHDT and YYEEEE. The CDR3 DNA follows: TGTGCCAGCAGCTTCAGGGGGTTCCGCACAGATACGCAGTATTTT. It is translated as CASSFRGFRTDTQYF.

This clone has more than one count but fewer than ten. The genes are TRBV7-2 and TRBJ1-5; tentative D call: TRBD1 (5 bases). Trimming cost V 6 bases and J 3 bases, with 15 bases left between them. The CDR3 contains 15 residues. Per the germline V gene, CDR1 is SGHTA and CDR2 is FQGNSA. In DNA form, the CDR3 reads TGTGCCAGCAGTCCCTGGGCAGGGAACAATCAGCCCCAGCATTTT. Amino acid sequence: CASSPWAGNNQPQHF.

This chain joins TRBV4-3 and TRBJ2-3; D gene unclear. The CDR3 spans 14 residues. Trimming took off 2 bases at V and 5 bases at J, with 11 bases between the two ends. Looked up from germline, CDR1 is LGHNA and CDR2 is YSLEER. The CDR3 region has the DNA TGCGCCAGCAGCCAAAGGTTTGCTGGAGATACGCAGTATTTT. It encodes CASSQRFAGDTQYF.

The chain couples TRBV29-1 to TRBJ2-1; a weak D match, TRBD1 (5 bases). Germline V lookup: CDR1 SQVTM, CDR2 ANQGSEA. V shed 2 bases and J shed 8 bases, with 10 bases lying between them. This CDR3 contains 12 residues. The CDR3 loop reads CSVELQGDEQFF. CDR3 DNA sequence: TGCAGCGTTGAACTTCAAGGGGATGAGCAGTTCTTC.

The gene calls are TRBV7-6 and TRBJ2-5; D perhaps matches TRBD1 (5 bases). V was cut by 5 bases and J by 3 bases, with 13 bases left in between. CDR3 length equals 14 residues. The V gene's germline CDR1 is SGHVS and CDR2 FNYEAQ. The CDR3 is CASSPIGQEETQYF. In DNA form, the CDR3 reads TGTGCCAGCAGCCCGATCGGACAAGAAGAGACCCAGTACTTC.

J is TRBJ2-5 and V is TRBV2; the match to TRBD1 covers 10 bases. The CDR3 runs 14 residues. The germline gives CDR1 SNHLY, CDR2 FYNNEI. J gave up 5 bases and V 5 bases, and 5 bases lay outside the gene matches. CDR3 bases: TGTGCCAGCAGTAGGGACAGGGGATCGGAGACCCAGTACTTC. Translated: CASSRDRGSETQYF. The full variable domain, in which reference TRBV2 and TRBJ2-5 provide the parts outside the CDR3, is EPEVTQTPSHQVTQMGQEVILRCVPISNHLYFYWYRQILGQKVEFLVSFYNNEISEKSEIFDDQFSVERPDGSNFTLKIRSTKLEDSAMYFCASSRDRGSETQYFGPGTRLLVL.

This clone counts as medium-sized (0.01 to 0.1%). The V gene is TRBV19, the J gene TRBJ2-1; 8 bases map to TRBD2. The V gene end was trimmed by 7 bases and the J gene end by 5 bases; junction bases not matched to a gene: 10. CDR1 is LNHDA, CDR2 SQIVND, per germline (reference sequence). This CDR3 has 15 residues. DNA of the CDR3: TGTGCCAGTAACCCCTCCGGGGGGGGCCACAATGAGCAGTTCTTC. Translation gives CASNPSGGGHNEQFF.